Presented here are 14 T cell receptor beta chains from one specimen sequenced in a study of regulatory T cells in long-lasting Graves disease (dated by TCRdb to about 2021). The sample's time point label, in plain terms: newly diagnosed GD, antithyroid drugs for less than 3 months. RNA was extracted from PBMCs in TRIzol for both TCR sequencing and RNA sequencing. To prepare the library, multiplex PCR was applied. Sequenced using an Illumina HiSeq 4000. CDR3 regions were amplified by Arm-PCR with iRepertoire HTBI primers to construct TCR beta libraries. Starting from the raw public reads, TCRdb applied fastp trimming at Q25, assembled clones with MiXCR and retained in-frame beta chains. Rows with one shared CDR3 protein collapse into an entry with the most common genes and DNA. This sample gives about 220,000 distinct CDR3 sequences in total; about 19% of them show up just once. Over 9.5% of the sample goes to the ten largest clones.

The same sample was also used in a study of T cells in Graves' hyperthyroidism and ophthalmopathy.

Specimen: peripheral blood mononuclear cells (PBMCs), collected at new diagnosis, from a patient treated with antithyroid drugs. Receptors were obtained from a woman in her 30s with Graves disease. Donor details come from another sample of the same person, matched by shared clones.

In this sample, this clonotype turned up many times. The chain couples TRBV6-1 to TRBJ2-7; 7 positions agree with TRBD1. This CDR3 comprises 16 residues. Germline V CDR1 and CDR2: MNHNS, SASEGT. J gave up 2 bases and V 3 bases, and 10 bases lay outside the gene matches. In nucleotides, the CDR3 is TGTGCCAGCAGTGATCAGGGACAGTCCCGTACCTACGAGCAGTACTTC. It is translated as CASSDQGQSRTYEQYF.

This clonotype was recorded many times. The chain carries TRBV28 and TRBJ1-6; D possibly corresponds to TRBD1 (5 bases). The germline V gene encodes CDR1 MDHEN and CDR2 SYDVKM. CDR3 length equals 13 residues. Trimming removed 7 bases at V and 6 bases at J, with 10 bases between. CDR3 in DNA: TGTGCCAGCACCAGGGTCTTTAATTCACCCCTCCACTTT. It is translated as CASTRVFNSPLHF.

This clonotype has a handful of counts. The chain couples TRBV5-1 to TRBJ1-1; 8 positions match TRBD1. V was pared by 6 bases and J by 3 bases, with 7 bases of the junction left unmatched. This CDR3 is 14 amino acids long. The germline CDR1 and CDR2 sequences are SGHRS and YFSETQ. In nucleotides, the CDR3 is TGCGCCAGCAAAGTTACAGGGGGAGACACTGAAGCTTTCTTT. It encodes CASKVTGGDTEAFF.

Ten or more counts support this clonotype. The chain combines TRBV30 with TRBJ1-2; D unclear. The length of the CDR3 is 13 residues. Deletions cut 2 bases from V and 7 bases from J, with 14 bases between. Germline V gives CDR1 GTSNPN, CDR2 SVGIG (reference sequence). CDR3 coding DNA: TGTGCCTGGAGTTACAACAGCCCCCTTGGCTACACCTTC. Amino acid sequence: CAWSYNSPLGYTF.

This clonotype was seen many times. V and J are TRBV27 and TRBJ2-6; D call uncertain. Trimming shortened V by 3 bases and J by 0 bases, and 12 bases separated the two germline ends. The CDR3 length is 17 residues. CDR1 MNHEY and CDR2 SMNVEV come from the germline V gene (reference sequence). CDR3 DNA: TGTGCCAGCAGTTTTCTAGGCCCAAGCTCTGGGGCCAACGTCCTGACTTTC. This translates into CASSFLGPSSGANVLTF. The whole variable domain, remainder taken from reference TRBV27 and TRBJ2-6, is EAQVTQNPRYLITVTGKKLTVTCSQNMNHEYMSWYRQDPGLGLRQIYYSMNVEVTDKGDVPEGYKVSRKEKRNFPLILESPSPNQTSLYFCASSFLGPSSGANVLTFGAGSRLTVL.

This clonotype appeared many times. The chain employs TRBV6-5 and TRBJ1-1; D unresolved. Between the trimmed V and J ends, which lost 0 bases and 4 bases, there was a span of 12 bases. The germline CDR1 and CDR2 sequences are MNHEY and SVGAGI. The CDR3 is made up of 15 amino acids. CDR3 in DNA: TGTGCCAGCAGTTACTCGGAGGGTAGCGGCACTGAAGCTTTCTTT. Translated: CASSYSEGSGTEAFF.

This chain joins TRBV19 and TRBJ2-1; the D call may be TRBD1 or TRBD2 (6 bases each). Germline V gene sequence: CDR1 LNHDA, CDR2 SQIVND (reference sequence). Trimming shortened V by 1 base and J by 6 bases, and 16 bases separated the two germline ends. There are 16 residues in the CDR3. As DNA, the CDR3 is TGTGCCAGTAGTATAGGAACGGCGGGACATTCCAATGAGCAGTTCTTC. This codes for CASSIGTAGHSNEQFF.

V gene TRBV28 combines with J gene TRBJ2-1; D could derive from TRBD1 or TRBD2 (5 bases each). Per the germline V gene, CDR1 is MDHEN and CDR2 is SYDVKM. Trimming removed 7 bases at V and 0 bases at J, with 19 bases between. This CDR3 comprises 17 residues. The CDR3 protein is CASTRQRFQSSYNEQFF. Here the CDR3 DNA reads TGTGCCAGCACCAGACAGCGGTTCCAGAGCTCCTACAATGAGCAGTTCTTC.

This clonotype was picked up many times. The rearrangement uses TRBV7-6 and TRBJ1-3; D not certain. Trimming took 5 bases from V and 4 from J, leaving 9 bases between them. CDR1 is SGHVS, CDR2 FNYEAQ, per germline. The CDR3 is 13 amino acids. CDR3 bases: TGTGCCAGCAGCCGTACTGGCGGAAACACCATATATTTT. It encodes CASSRTGGNTIYF. Drawing the rest from reference TRBV7-6 and TRBJ1-3, the complete variable domain is GAGVSQSPRYKVTKRGQDVALRCDPISGHVSLYWYRQALGQGPEFLTYFNYEAQQDKSGLPNDRFSAERPEGSISTLTIQRTEQRDSAMYRCASSRTGGNTIYFGEGSWLTVV.

The rearrangement uses TRBV7-9 and TRBJ2-3, with D possibly matching TRBD2 (5 bases). The CDR3 sequence is 15 residues long. Germline CDR1 SEHNR, CDR2 FQNEAQ (reference sequence). Trimming stripped 2 bases from V and 2 bases from J, with 11 bases between. The chain's CDR3 is CASSLLPADTDTQYF. CDR3 sequence (DNA): TGTGCCAGCAGCTTATTACCAGCGGACACAGATACGCAGTATTTT.

In this sample, this clonotype turned up many times. J is TRBJ1-2 and V is TRBV7-2, with TRBD1 matching over 7 bases. V was clipped by 0 bases and J by 2 bases; unmatched bases: 0. Per the germline V gene, CDR1 is SGHTA and CDR2 is FQGNSA. The length of the CDR3 is 14 residues. The CDR3 loop reads CASSLATGNYGYTF. The CDR3 DNA reads TGTGCCAGCAGCTTAGCGACAGGGAACTATGGCTACACCTTC.

The sample holds many counts of this clonotype. The chain links TRBV2 to TRBJ2-3; D possibly corresponds to TRBD2 (5 bases). CDR1 is SNHLY, CDR2 FYNNEI, per germline. V lost 4 bases, J lost 6 bases, and 17 bases lay in between. The CDR3 is made up of 15 amino acids. CDR3 bases: TGTGCCAGCAGTGCCACCAGCTCTAGAGGGGATACGCAGTATTTT. Protein product: CASSATSSRGDTQYF.

This clonotype was observed at least ten times. This chain joins TRBV20-1 and TRBJ2-1; TRBD2 matches 8 bases. The CDR3 spans 15 residues. Germline V gives CDR1 DFQATT, CDR2 SNEGSKA (reference sequence). J gave up 3 bases and V 3 bases, and 7 bases lay outside the gene matches. CDR3: CSARRAGGLYNEQFF. The CDR3 nucleotides are TGCAGTGCTAGGAGGGCGGGAGGACTCTACAATGAGCAGTTCTTC.

In its sample, this clonotype was seen many times. The rearrangement uses TRBV27 and TRBJ1-1, with D perhaps matching TRBD1 (5 bases). V lost 4 bases to trimming and J lost 5 bases, with 17 bases between them. This CDR3 region has 15 residues. Germline assignment: CDR1 MNHEY and CDR2 SMNVEV (reference sequence). The CDR3 DNA sequence: TGTGCCAGCAGTTGGGATGGGGAGGGGAAAACTGAAGCTTTCTTT. Translating it yields CASSWDGEGKTEAFF.